At least ten counts were recorded for the clone carrying this TCR beta chain. The antigen is undetermined. Healthy Caucasians, and only they, were the donors. It was template switching that added a universal primer site, and there were unique molecular identifiers on the cDNA. TCRdb fed the 5' RACE reads into MiXCR, producing one record per CDR3 protein. This sample has under 250,000 distinct CDR3 sequences, with less than 9.5% found just once. The sample originates from a study of identical twins. Study-wide points: With abundant cord blood beta clonotypes, insertions were fewer; memory repertoires showed no such pattern. Modelling approaches yielded underestimates of out-of-frame TCR alpha sharing between monozygotic twins.

The CDR3 covers 13 residues. V was pared by 3 bases and J by 3 bases, with 8 bases between. Germline CDR1 SGHAT, CDR2 FQNNGV. The J gene is TRBJ1-1, the V gene TRBV11-2; D gene unclear. The sequencing input was memory (CD45RO+) T cells sorted from blood. The sequence came from a woman aged 18-30 years in good health. The CDR3 loop reads CASSLMRDTEAFF. CDR3 coding DNA: TGTGCCAGCAGCTTGATGAGGGACACTGAAGCTTTCTTT.